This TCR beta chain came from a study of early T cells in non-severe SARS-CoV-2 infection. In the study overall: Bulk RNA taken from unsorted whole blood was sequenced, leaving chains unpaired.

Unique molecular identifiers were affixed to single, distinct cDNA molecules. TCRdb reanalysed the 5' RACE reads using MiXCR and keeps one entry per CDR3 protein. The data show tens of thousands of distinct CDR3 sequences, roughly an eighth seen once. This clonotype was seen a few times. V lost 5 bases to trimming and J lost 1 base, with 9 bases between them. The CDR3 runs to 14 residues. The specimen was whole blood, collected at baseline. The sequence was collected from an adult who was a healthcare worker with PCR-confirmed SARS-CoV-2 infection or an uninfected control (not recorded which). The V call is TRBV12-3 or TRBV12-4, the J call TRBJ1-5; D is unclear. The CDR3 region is CASSPMDSNQPQHF. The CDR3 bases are TGTGCCAGCAGTCCAATGGACAGCAATCAGCCCCAGCATTTT.